The present entry profiles one T cell receptor (beta chain) with its context. The antigen is undetermined. These data come from a study of beta chain features in type 1 diabetes. Every bit of the isolated RNA underwent reverse transcription, so sequencing read expressed TCRB transcripts. The method was immunoSEQ multiplex PCR; TCRdb's version includes in-frame clones alone and lacks a portion of them. The sample yields some 140,000 clones, around 9% seen once. Study-wide results and caveats: Significant though moderate, a shortening of TCRB CDR3s appeared in all four CD4+ subsets of Type 1 diabetes patients. TCRB rearrangement may or may not be influenced by HLA type; here this remained unresolved.

The CDR3 runs 14 residues. The germline V and J ends were trimmed by 5 bases and 0 bases, with 5 bases remaining between them. Germline V gene sequence: CDR1 PRHDT, CDR2 FYEKMQ (reference sequence). The receptor's source is a man aged 25 to 45 with type 1 diabetes. Specimen: central memory CD4+ T cells from blood. The chain couples TRBV13 to TRBJ2-6; D is uncertain. The CDR3 loop is CASSGDSGANVLTF. DNA for the CDR3: TGTGCCAGCAGCGGAGACTCTGGGGCCAACGTCCTGACTTTC.